This is a list of T cell receptor beta chains from one sample in a study of regulatory T cells in long-lasting Graves disease. Each CDR3 protein is one row after TCRdb ran MiXCR on the multiplex PCR reads. The table lists around 360,000 distinct CDR3 sequences, roughly 16% of them singletons. This same sample was also taken into another study, of T cells in Graves' hyperthyroidism and ophthalmopathy.

Sequencing used peripheral blood mononuclear cells (PBMCs), obtained at new diagnosis, from a patient treated with antithyroid drugs. The receptors were sampled from a woman between 18 and 29 years old with Graves disease. Both conserved end residues are part of each CDR3. The order of the fields is V gene, clone size, J gene, D gene, CDR3 length, CDR3 DNA, CDR3 protein. D genes are given only for firm matches. Clone size is stated in some rows and not others, as once, few, many or a class when expanded.

v_gene: TRBV5-6
abundance: few
j_gene: TRBJ1-1
d_gene: NA
len: 15
CDR3nt: TGTGCCAGCAGCTTCTTTTCGGGACTGTCGTGGGAAGCTTTCTTT
CDR3aa: CASSFFSGLSWEAFF

v_gene: TRBV30
abundance: NA
j_gene: TRBJ2-7
d_gene: TRBD1
len: 14
CDR3nt: TGTGCCTGGAGCGGGGACAGGGGGCCCCACGAGCAGTACTTC
CDR3aa: CAWSGDRGPHEQYF

v_gene: TRBV7-2
abundance: many
j_gene: TRBJ2-3
d_gene: TRBD2
len: 14
CDR3nt: TGTGCCAGCAGCTTTGGACTAGCGACCGATACGCAGTATTTT
CDR3aa: CASSFGLATDTQYF

v_gene: TRBV20-1
abundance: many
j_gene: TRBJ2-7
d_gene: NA
len: 14
CDR3nt: TGCAGTGCTTCCGACCGCCAGAGACCCTACGAGCAGTACTTC
CDR3aa: CSASDRQRPYEQYF

v_gene: TRBV2
abundance: many
j_gene: TRBJ2-7
d_gene: TRBD1
len: 15
CDR3nt: TGTGCCACCTCAGATGGGGACAGGGGTACCTACGAGCAGTACTTC
CDR3aa: CATSDGDRGTYEQYF

v_gene: TRBV27
abundance: many
j_gene: TRBJ2-5
d_gene: NA
len: 11
CDR3nt: TGTGCCAGCAAAATGAGGGAGACCCAGTACTTC
CDR3aa: CASKMRETQYF

v_gene: TRBV11-2
abundance: NA
j_gene: TRBJ2-1
d_gene: NA
len: 12
CDR3nt: TGCGCCAGCAGCCAGCCACAAGAGACCCAGTGCTTC
CDR3aa: CASSQPQETQCF

v_gene: TRBV2
abundance: many
j_gene: TRBJ2-4
d_gene: NA
len: 13
CDR3nt: TGTGCCAGCAGTGAAGGCCGACAAAACATTCAGTACTTC
CDR3aa: CASSEGRQNIQYF

v_gene: TRBV28
abundance: NA
j_gene: TRBJ2-2
d_gene: NA
len: 13
CDR3nt: TGTGCCAGCAGTTTTCTGGACACCGGGGAGCTGTTTTTT
CDR3aa: CASSFLDTGELFF

v_gene: TRBV4-1
abundance: few
j_gene: TRBJ1-4
d_gene: NA
len: 14
CDR3nt: TGCGCCAGCAGCCAAGCACAGGGAAAGGAAAAACTGTTTTTT
CDR3aa: CASSQAQGKEKLFF

v_gene: TRBV6-2/TRBV6-3
abundance: NA
j_gene: TRBJ1-4
d_gene: NA
len: 14
CDR3nt: TGTGCCAGTATTAGACAGCCAACTAATGAAAAACTGTTTTTT
CDR3aa: CASIRQPTNEKLFF

v_gene: TRBV20-1
abundance: many
j_gene: TRBJ2-7
d_gene: NA
len: 13
CDR3nt: TGCAGTGTTGGAGCGCCCGCCACCTACGAGCAGTACTTC
CDR3aa: CSVGAPATYEQYF

v_gene: TRBV5-1
abundance: few
j_gene: TRBJ2-5
d_gene: NA
len: 14
CDR3nt: TGCGCCAGCAGCTTGAATGGCGGCCAAGAGACCCAGTACTTC
CDR3aa: CASSLNGGQETQYF

v_gene: TRBV20-1
abundance: NA
j_gene: TRBJ1-4
d_gene: NA
len: 12
CDR3nt: TGCAGTGCTAGCAAGGAACAGGGAGGCTTCTTTTTT
CDR3aa: CSASKEQGGFFF

v_gene: TRBV5-1
abundance: many
j_gene: TRBJ1-5
d_gene: NA
len: 14
CDR3nt: TGTGCCAGCAGTTTGGGAGGGGACAATCAGCCCCAGCATTTT
CDR3aa: CASSLGGDNQPQHF

v_gene: TRBV5-5
abundance: NA
j_gene: TRBJ1-2
d_gene: NA
len: 15
CDR3nt: TGTGCCAGCAGCTTGGGACAGCATTCTAACTATGGCTACACCTTC
CDR3aa: CASSLGQHSNYGYTF

v_gene: TRBV12-3/TRBV12-4
abundance: many
j_gene: TRBJ1-6
d_gene: NA
len: 16
CDR3nt: TGTGCCACCATGCGGGGAGCAAGCTCCTATAATTCACCCCTCCACTTT
CDR3aa: CATMRGASSYNSPLHF

v_gene: TRBV28
abundance: few
j_gene: TRBJ1-4
d_gene: NA
len: 13
CDR3nt: TGTGCCAGCAGATCATCAGATAATGAAAAACTGTTTTTT
CDR3aa: CASRSSDNEKLFF

v_gene: TRBV29-1
abundance: many
j_gene: TRBJ2-7
d_gene: NA
len: 13
CDR3nt: TGCAGCGGTCCCACTAATAACTCCTACGAGCAGTACTTC
CDR3aa: CSGPTNNSYEQYF

v_gene: TRBV29-1
abundance: NA
j_gene: TRBJ2-7
d_gene: TRBD2
len: 14
CDR3nt: TGCAGCGTGGGAGGACTAGCGGGTTCCTACGGGCAGTACTTC
CDR3aa: CSVGGLAGSYGQYF

v_gene: TRBV18
abundance: NA
j_gene: TRBJ2-5
d_gene: NA
len: 16
CDR3nt: TGTGCCAGCTCACCAATGGGGGCAGCTAACCAAGAGACCCAGTACTTC
CDR3aa: CASSPMGAANQETQYF

v_gene: TRBV20-1
abundance: many
j_gene: TRBJ2-1
d_gene: TRBD2
len: 17
CDR3nt: TGCAGTGCCCGACCGTCTAGCGGGGGAAGCTCCTACAATGAGCAGTTCTTC
CDR3aa: CSARPSSGGSSYNEQFF

v_gene: TRBV3-1
abundance: few
j_gene: TRBJ2-5
d_gene: TRBD2
len: 16
CDR3nt: TGTGCCAGCAGCCAATTCCCTAGCGGGGGGACAGAGACCCAGTACTTC
CDR3aa: CASSQFPSGGTETQYF

v_gene: TRBV3-1
abundance: many
j_gene: TRBJ1-2
d_gene: NA
len: 16
CDR3nt: TGTGCCAGCAGCCAGCGGGACACCGTAACGATCTATGGCTACACCTTC
CDR3aa: CASSQRDTVTIYGYTF

v_gene: TRBV6-2/TRBV6-3
abundance: many
j_gene: TRBJ1-2
d_gene: TRBD1
len: 13
CDR3nt: TGTGCCAGCAGTACACAGGGGGCCTATGGCTACACCTTC
CDR3aa: CASSTQGAYGYTF

v_gene: TRBV12-3/TRBV12-4
abundance: many
j_gene: TRBJ2-5
d_gene: TRBD1
len: 14
CDR3nt: TGTGCCAGCAGTGGGACAGGGAGAAAAGAGACCCAGTACTTC
CDR3aa: CASSGTGRKETQYF

v_gene: TRBV3-1
abundance: many
j_gene: TRBJ2-2
d_gene: TRBD1
len: 16
CDR3nt: TGTGCCAGCAGCCAAACCGGGACAGCCAACACCGGGGAGCTGTTTTTT
CDR3aa: CASSQTGTANTGELFF

v_gene: TRBV5-1
abundance: many
j_gene: TRBJ2-7
d_gene: NA
len: 14
CDR3nt: TGCGCCAGCAGCTTAGCGGTGGGGACCTACGAGCAGTACTTC
CDR3aa: CASSLAVGTYEQYF

v_gene: TRBV27
abundance: many
j_gene: TRBJ2-1
d_gene: TRBD2
len: 20
CDR3nt: TGTGCCAGCAGTCCCATTTTAGCGGGAGCCCTCCCGAGCTCCTACAATGAGCAGTTCTTC
CDR3aa: CASSPILAGALPSSYNEQFF

v_gene: TRBV28
abundance: NA
j_gene: TRBJ1-2
d_gene: NA
len: 13
CDR3nt: TGTGCCAGCAGTTTACTCCAGGGTCTTGGCTACACCTTC
CDR3aa: CASSLLQGLGYTF

v_gene: TRBV20-1
abundance: many
j_gene: TRBJ2-3
d_gene: NA
len: 13
CDR3nt: TGCAGTGCCGAATCCGGGGTCACAGATACGCAGTATTTT
CDR3aa: CSAESGVTDTQYF

v_gene: TRBV12-3/TRBV12-4
abundance: many
j_gene: TRBJ2-7
d_gene: NA
len: 16
CDR3nt: TGTGCCAGCAGTGACAGACCCCGGGACCGACTTTGGGAGCAGTACTTC
CDR3aa: CASSDRPRDRLWEQYF

v_gene: TRBV27
abundance: NA
j_gene: TRBJ1-4
d_gene: NA
len: 14
CDR3nt: TGTGCCAGCACACAGGGATTCGGAAACGGAAAACTGTTTTTT
CDR3aa: CASTQGFGNGKLFF